This T cell receptor (beta chain) was observed in a study of CD4 and CD8 cells across lung adenocarcinoma regions. The CDR3 has 15 amino acids. CDR1 and CDR2 (germline): MNHEY, SMNVEV (reference sequence). TCRdb re-called the PCR reads through MiXCR, storing one row per CDR3 protein. This sample carries nearly 9,500 distinct CDR3 sequences, roughly 52% of them seen once, and the ten largest clones take around half. Of note for this clonotype: A read error may account for a junction end that differs from germline.

The sample comprised CD8+ T cells from the margin of a lung tumor. This chain uses TRBV27 with TRBJ2-3; D perhaps matches TRBD2 (7 bases). The TCR was taken from a female donor with lung adenocarcinoma. The CD4 and CD8 labels of this study may be unreliable. The chain's CDR3 is CARGRGGGLSETQYF. CDR3 sequence (DNA): TGTGCCAGGGGGAGGGGGGGGGGATTGTCGGAGACGCAGTACTTT.